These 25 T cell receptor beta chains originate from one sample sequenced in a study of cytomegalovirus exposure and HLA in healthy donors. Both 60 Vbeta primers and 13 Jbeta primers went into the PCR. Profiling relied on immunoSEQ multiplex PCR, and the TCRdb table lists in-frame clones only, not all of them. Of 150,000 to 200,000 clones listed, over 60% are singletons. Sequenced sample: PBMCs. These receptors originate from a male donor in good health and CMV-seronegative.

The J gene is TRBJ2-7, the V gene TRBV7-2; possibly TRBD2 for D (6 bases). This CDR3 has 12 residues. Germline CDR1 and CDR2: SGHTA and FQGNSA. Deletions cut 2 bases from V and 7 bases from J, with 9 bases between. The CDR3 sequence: CASSLLGTEQYF. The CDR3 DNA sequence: TGTGCCAGCAGCTTACTCGGGACTGAGCAGTACTTC.

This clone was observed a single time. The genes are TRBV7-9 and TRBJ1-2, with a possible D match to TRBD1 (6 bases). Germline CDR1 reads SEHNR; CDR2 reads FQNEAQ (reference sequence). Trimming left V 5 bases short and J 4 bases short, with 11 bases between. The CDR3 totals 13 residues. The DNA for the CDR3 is TGTGCCAGCAGCCCTCCAGGGGTCTATGGCTACACCTTC. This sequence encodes CASSPPGVYGYTF.

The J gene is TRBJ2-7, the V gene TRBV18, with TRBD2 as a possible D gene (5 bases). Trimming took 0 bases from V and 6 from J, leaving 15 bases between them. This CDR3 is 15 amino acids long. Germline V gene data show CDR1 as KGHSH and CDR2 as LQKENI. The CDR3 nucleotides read TGTGCCAGCTCACCACCTGGGCAGGCAAGCGGCGAGCAGTACTTC. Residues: CASSPPGQASGEQYF.

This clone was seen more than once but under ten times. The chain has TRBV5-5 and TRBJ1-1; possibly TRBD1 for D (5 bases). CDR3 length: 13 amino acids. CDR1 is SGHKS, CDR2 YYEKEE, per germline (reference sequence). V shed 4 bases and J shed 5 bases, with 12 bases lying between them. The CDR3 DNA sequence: TGTGCCAGCAGCCCCGGCAGGGAAACTGAAGCTTTCTTT. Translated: CASSPGRETEAFF. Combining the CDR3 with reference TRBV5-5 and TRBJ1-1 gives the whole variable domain DAGVTQSPTHLIKTRGQQVTLRCSPISGHKSVSWYQQVLGQGPQFIFQYYEKEERGRGNFPDRFSARQFPNYSSELNVNALLLGDSALYLCASSPGRETEAFFGQGTRLTVV.

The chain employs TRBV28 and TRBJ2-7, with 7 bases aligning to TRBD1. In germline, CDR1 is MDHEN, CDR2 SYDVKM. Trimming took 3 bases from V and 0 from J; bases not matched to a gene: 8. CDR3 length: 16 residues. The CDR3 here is CASSFHYRGFSYEQYF. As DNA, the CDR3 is TGTGCCAGCAGTTTCCATTACAGGGGATTCTCCTACGAGCAGTACTTC.

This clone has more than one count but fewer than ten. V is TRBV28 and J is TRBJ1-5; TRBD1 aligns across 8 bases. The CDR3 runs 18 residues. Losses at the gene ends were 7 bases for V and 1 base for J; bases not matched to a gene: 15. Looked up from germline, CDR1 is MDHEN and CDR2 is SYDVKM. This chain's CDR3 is CASTLLQGERVSNQPQHF. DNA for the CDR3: TGTGCCAGCACCCTCCTACAGGGGGAAAGGGTAAGCAATCAGCCCCAGCATTTT.

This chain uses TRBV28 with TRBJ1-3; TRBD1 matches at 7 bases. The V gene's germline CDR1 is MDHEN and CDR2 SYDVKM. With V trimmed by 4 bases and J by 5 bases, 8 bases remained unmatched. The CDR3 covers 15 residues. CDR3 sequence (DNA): TGTGCCAGCAGTTCACGGGACAGCGCACGAAACACCATATATTTT. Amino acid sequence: CASSSRDSARNTIYF.

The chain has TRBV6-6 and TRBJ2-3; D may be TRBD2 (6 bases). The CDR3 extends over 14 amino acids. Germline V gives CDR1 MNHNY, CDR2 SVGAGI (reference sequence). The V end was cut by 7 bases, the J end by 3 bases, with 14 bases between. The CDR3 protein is CASTAGRETDTQYF. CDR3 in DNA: TGTGCCAGCACCGCGGGACGGGAAACAGATACGCAGTATTTT.

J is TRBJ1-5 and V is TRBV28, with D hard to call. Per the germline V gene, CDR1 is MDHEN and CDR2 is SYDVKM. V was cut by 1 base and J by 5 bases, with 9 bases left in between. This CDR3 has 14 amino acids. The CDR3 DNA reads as TGTGCCAGCAGTTTATATGGCTTCGATCAGCCCCAGCATTTT. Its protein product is CASSLYGFDQPQHF.

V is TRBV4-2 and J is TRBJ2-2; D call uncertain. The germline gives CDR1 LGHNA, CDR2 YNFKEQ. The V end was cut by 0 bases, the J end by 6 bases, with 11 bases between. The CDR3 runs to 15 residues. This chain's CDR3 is CASSQDYVSSGELFF. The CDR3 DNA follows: TGTGCCAGCAGCCAAGATTATGTGAGTTCCGGGGAGCTGTTTTTT.

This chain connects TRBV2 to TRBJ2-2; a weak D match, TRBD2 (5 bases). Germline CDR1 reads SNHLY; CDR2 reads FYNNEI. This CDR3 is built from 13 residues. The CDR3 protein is CACIASNTGELFF. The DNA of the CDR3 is TGTGCTTGTATAGCGTCGAACACCGGGGAGCTGTTTTTT.

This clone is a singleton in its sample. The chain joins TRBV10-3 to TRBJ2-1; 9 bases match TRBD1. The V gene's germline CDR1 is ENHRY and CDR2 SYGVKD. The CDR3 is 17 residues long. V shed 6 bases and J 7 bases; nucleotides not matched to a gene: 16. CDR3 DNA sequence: TGTGCCATCAGCGCCGGGTCCGGGACAGGGTTAACGAATGAGCAGTTCTTC. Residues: CAISAGSGTGLTNEQFF.

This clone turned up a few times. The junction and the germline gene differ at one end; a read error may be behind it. DNA for the CDR3: TGTTCCAGCAGCCCCACTAGCGGGAGTGGTTCCTACAATGAGCAGTTCTTC. Protein product: CSSSPTSGSGSYNEQFF. V and J are TRBV7-9 and TRBJ2-1, with 11 bases aligning to TRBD2. The CDR3 is 17 amino acids. Germline V gene sequence: CDR1 SEHNR, CDR2 FQNEAQ (reference sequence).

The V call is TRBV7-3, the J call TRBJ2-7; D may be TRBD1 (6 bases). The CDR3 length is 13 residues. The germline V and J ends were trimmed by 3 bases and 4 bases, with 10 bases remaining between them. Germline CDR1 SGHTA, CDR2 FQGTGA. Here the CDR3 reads CASSFTDRYEQYF. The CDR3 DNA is TGTGCCAGCAGCTTCACCGACAGGTACGAGCAGTACTTC. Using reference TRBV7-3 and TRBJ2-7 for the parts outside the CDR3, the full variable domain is GAGVSQTPSNKVTEKGKYVELRCDPISGHTALYWYRQSLGQGPEFLIYFQGTGAADDSGLPNDRFFAVRPEGSVSTLKIQRTERGDSAVYLCASSFTDRYEQYFGPGTRLTVT.

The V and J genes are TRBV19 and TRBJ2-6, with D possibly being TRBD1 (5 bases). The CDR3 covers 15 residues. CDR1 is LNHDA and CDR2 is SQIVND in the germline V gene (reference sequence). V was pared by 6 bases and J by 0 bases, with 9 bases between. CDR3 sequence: CASRFQGSGANVLTF. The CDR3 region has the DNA TGTGCCAGTAGGTTCCAGGGCTCTGGGGCCAACGTCCTGACTTTC.

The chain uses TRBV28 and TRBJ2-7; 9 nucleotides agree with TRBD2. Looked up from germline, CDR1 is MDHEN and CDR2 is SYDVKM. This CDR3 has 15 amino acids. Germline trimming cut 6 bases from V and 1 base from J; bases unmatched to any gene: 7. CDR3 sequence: CASRPAGGPSYEQYF. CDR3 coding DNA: TGTGCCAGCAGACCGGCGGGAGGGCCGTCCTACGAGCAGTACTTC.

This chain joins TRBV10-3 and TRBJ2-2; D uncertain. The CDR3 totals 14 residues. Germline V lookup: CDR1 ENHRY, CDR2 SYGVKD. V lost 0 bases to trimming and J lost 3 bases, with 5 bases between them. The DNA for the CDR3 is TGTGCCATCAGTGAGTCTGGCTACACCGGGGAGCTGTTTTTT. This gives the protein CAISESGYTGELFF.

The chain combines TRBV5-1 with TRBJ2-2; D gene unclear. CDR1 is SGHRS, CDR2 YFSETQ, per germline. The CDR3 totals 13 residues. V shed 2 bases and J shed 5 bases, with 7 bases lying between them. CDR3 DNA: TGCGCCAGCAGCTTTGAGTTTACCGGGGAGCTGTTTTTT. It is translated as CASSFEFTGELFF. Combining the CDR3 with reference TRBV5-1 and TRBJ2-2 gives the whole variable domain KAGVTQTPRYLIKTRGQQVTLSCSPISGHRSVSWYQQTPGQGLQFLFEYFSETQRNKGNFPGRFSGRQFSNSRSEMNVSTLELGDSALYLCASSFEFTGELFFGEGSRLTVL.

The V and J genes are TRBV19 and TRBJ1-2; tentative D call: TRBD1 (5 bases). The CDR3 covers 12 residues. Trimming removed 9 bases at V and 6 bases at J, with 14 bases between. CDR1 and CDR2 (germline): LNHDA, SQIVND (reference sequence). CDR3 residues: CASRRGFDGYTF. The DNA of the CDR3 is TGTGCCAGCAGGAGGGGCTTCGATGGCTACACCTTC.

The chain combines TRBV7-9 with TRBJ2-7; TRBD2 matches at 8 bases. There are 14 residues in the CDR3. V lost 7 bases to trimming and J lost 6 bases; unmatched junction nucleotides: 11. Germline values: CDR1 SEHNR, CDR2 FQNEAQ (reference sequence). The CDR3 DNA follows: TGTGCCAGCACCCTAATCGGGAGGGAGAGCGAGCAGTACTTC. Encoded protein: CASTLIGRESEQYF.

For the CDR3, the DNA is TGTGCCAGCAGACAACGGCTAGGGGGTCAAGAGACCCAGTACTTC. Encoded protein: CASRQRLGGQETQYF. V usage is TRBV27 and J usage is TRBJ2-5, with D possibly matching TRBD1 (6 bases). CDR1 is MNHEY, CDR2 SMNVEV, per germline (reference sequence). The length of the CDR3 is 15 residues. V lost 6 bases and J lost 2, with 16 bases in between.

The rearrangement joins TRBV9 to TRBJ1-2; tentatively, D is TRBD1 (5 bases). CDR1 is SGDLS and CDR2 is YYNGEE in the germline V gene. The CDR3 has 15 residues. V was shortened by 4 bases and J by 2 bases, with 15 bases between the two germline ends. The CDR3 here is CASSPRQSLNYGYTF. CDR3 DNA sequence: TGTGCCAGCAGCCCCCGACAGAGTCTCAACTATGGCTACACCTTC.

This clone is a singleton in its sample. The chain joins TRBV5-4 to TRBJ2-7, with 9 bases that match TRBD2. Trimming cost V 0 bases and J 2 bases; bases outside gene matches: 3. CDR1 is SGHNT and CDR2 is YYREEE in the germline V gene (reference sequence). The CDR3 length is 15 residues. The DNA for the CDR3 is TGTGCCAGCAGCTTGGAGTCTAGCGGGGCCTACGAGCAGTACTTC. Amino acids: CASSLESSGAYEQYF.

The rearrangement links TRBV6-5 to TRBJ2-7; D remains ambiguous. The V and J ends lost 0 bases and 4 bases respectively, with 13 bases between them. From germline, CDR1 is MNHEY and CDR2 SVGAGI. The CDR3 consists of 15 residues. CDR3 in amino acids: CASSYSYGQSYEQYF. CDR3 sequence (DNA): TGTGCCAGCAGTTACTCGTATGGCCAGTCTTACGAGCAGTACTTC.

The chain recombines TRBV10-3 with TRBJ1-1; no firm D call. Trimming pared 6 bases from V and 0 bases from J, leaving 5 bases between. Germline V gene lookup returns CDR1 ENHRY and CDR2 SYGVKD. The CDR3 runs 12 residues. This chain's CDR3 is CAIRGMNTEAFF. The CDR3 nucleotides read TGTGCCATCAGGGGCATGAACACTGAAGCTTTCTTT.